This T cell receptor beta chain was obtained from a study of human T cells and chemical hapten exposure. This clonotype was counted ten times or more. The ends lost 1 base at V and 2 bases at J; junction bases unmatched: 6. Germline CDR1 reads SGHTA; CDR2 reads FQGNSA. The CDR3 is made up of 16 amino acids. Library preparation tagged each individual cDNA molecule with a unique molecular identifier. In the source study's methods: Individual samples carried between roughly 23,224 and 690,600 TCRs, with about 88,000 as the median. TCRdb re-called the RACE reads with MiXCR, one entry per CDR3 protein. TCRdb, not the authors, supplied the V and J calls. The profile shows more than 300,000 distinct CDR3 sequences, around 5.5% of them singletons. Stated time point: pre-sensitization, week 0. The treatment: therapeutic diphenylcyclopropenone sensitization with weekly scalp DPC. Those who donated were patients with alopecia, 18 to 70 years of age, and suitable for DPC.

The source was whole blood, collected in connection with sensitization to the hapten diphenylcyclopropenone (DPC). This chain uses TRBV7-2 with TRBJ2-3, with 7 bases fitting TRBD2. The TCR originated in a woman between 18 and 29 years old with alopecia areata. Some clones in this sample may be carry-over from other donors' samples. CDR3 amino acids: CASSLESGAVTDTQYF. CDR3 nucleotide sequence: TGTGCCAGCAGCTTAGAAAGCGGGGCGGTCACAGATACGCAGTATTTT. The whole variable domain, filled in from reference TRBV7-2 and TRBJ2-3, reads GAGVSQSPSNKVTEKGKDVELRCDPISGHTALYWYRQSLGQGLEFLIYFQGNSAPDKSGLPSDRFSAERTGGSVSTLTIQRTQQEDSAVYLCASSLESGAVTDTQYFGPGTRLTVL.